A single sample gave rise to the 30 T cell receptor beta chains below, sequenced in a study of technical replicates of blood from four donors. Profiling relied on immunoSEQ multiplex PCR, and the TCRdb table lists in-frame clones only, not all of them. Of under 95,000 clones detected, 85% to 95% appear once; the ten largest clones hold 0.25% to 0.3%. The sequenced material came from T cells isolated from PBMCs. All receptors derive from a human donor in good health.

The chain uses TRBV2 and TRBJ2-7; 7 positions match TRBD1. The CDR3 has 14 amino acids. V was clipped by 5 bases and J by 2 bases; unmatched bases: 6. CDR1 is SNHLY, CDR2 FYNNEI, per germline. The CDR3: CASSMGQLTYEQYF. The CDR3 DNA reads TGTGCCAGCAGTATGGGACAGCTAACCTACGAGCAGTACTTC.

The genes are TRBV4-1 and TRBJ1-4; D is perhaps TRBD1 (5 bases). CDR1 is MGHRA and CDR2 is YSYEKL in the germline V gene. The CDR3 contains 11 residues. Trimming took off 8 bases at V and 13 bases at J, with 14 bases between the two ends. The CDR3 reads CASALPGGLFF. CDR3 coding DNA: TGCGCCAGCGCCCTACCCGGGGGACTGTTTTTT.

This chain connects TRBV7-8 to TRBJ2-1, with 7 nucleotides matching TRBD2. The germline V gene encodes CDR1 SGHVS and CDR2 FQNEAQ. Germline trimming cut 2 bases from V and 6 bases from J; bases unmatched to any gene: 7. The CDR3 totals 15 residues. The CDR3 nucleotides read TGTGCCAGCAGCTTACTGGCTAGCGGACTCAATGAGCAGTTCTTC. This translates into CASSLLASGLNEQFF.

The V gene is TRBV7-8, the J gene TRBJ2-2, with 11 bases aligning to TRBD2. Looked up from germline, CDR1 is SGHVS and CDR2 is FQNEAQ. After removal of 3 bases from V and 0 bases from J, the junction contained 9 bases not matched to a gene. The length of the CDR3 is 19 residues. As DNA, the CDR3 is TGTGCCAGCAGCTTGCGATCGACTAGCGGGACGACGAACACCGGGGAGCTGTTTTTT. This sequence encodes CASSLRSTSGTTNTGELFF.

CDR3 sequence (DNA): TGTGCCAGCAGCCCCCGCGGGAGGAATGAGCAGTTCTTC. This encodes CASSPRGRNEQFF. The V and J genes are TRBV11-3 and TRBJ2-1; TRBD2 agrees at 8 bases. The CDR3 runs to 13 residues. From germline, CDR1 is SGHNT and CDR2 YENEEA. V lost 5 bases and J lost 7; bases outside the gene matches: 4.

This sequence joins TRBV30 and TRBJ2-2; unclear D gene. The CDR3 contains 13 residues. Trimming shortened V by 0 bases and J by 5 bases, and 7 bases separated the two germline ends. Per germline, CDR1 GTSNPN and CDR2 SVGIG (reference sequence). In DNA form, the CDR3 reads TGTGCCTGGAGTGTACGTCGGACCGGGGAGCTGTTTTTT. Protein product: CAWSVRRTGELFF.

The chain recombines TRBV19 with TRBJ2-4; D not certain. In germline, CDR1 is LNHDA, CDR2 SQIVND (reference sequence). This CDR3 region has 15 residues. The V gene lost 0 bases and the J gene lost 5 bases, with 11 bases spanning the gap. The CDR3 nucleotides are TGTGCCAGTAGTATAGAAAGCTTCCGCCAAAACATTCAGTACTTC. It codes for CASSIESFRQNIQYF.

The CDR3 coding sequence is TGCAGCTGGGACAGGGACACTGAAGCTTTCTTT. Amino acid sequence: CSWDRDTEAFF. The V and J genes are TRBV20-1 and TRBJ1-1; 9 positions agree with TRBD1. The CDR3 has 11 residues. Germline-derived CDR1 and CDR2 are DFQATT and SNEGSKA (reference sequence).

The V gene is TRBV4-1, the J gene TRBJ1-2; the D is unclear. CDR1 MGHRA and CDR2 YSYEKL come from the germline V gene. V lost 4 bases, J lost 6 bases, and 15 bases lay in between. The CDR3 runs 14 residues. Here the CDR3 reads CASSRTSAGDGYTF. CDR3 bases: TGCGCCAGCAGCCGCACGTCGGCTGGAGATGGCTACACCTTC.

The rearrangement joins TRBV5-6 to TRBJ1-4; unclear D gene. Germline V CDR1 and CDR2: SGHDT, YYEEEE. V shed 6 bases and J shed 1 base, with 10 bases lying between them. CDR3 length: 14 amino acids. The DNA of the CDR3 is TGTGCCAGCAATACCGGGAGAACTAATGAAAAACTGTTTTTT. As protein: CASNTGRTNEKLFF.

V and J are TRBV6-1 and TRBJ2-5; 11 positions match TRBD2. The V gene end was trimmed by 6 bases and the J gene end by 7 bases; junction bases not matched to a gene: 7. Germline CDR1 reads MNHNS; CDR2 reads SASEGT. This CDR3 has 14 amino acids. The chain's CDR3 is CASRVAGGPGTQYF. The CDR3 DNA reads TGTGCCAGCAGAGTAGCGGGGGGGCCGGGGACCCAGTACTTC.

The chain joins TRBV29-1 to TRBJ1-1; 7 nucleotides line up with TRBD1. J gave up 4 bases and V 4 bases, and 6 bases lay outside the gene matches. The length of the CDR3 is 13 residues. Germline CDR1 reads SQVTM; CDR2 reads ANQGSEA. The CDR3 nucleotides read TGCAGCGTTGTCCAACAGGGGAGCACTGAAGCTTTCTTT. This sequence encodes CSVVQQGSTEAFF.

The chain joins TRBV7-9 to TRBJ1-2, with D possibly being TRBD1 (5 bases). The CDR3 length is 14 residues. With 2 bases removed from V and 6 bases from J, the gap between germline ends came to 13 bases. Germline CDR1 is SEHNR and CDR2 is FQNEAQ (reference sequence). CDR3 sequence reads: CASSLSAGIDGYTF. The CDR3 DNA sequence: TGTGCCAGCAGCTTATCAGCAGGGATTGATGGCTACACCTTC.

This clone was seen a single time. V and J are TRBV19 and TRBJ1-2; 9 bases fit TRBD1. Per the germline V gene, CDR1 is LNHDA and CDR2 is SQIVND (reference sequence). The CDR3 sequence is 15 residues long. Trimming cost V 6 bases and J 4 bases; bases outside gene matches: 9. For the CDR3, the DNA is TGTGCCAGTAGGCCACAGGGGGCGCCTGGCTATGGCTACACCTTC. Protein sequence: CASRPQGAPGYGYTF.

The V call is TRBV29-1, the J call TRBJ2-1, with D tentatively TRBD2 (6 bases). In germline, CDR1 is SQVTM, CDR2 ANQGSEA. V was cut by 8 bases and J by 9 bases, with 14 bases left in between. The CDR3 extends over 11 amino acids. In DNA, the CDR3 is TGCAGCTCGGGACTGGACGGTGAGCAGTTCTTC. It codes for CSSGLDGEQFF.

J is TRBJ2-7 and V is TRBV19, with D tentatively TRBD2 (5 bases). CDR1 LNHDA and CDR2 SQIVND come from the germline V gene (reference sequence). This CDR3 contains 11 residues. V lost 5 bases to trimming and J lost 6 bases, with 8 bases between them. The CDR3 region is CASSRGSEQYF. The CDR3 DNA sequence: TGTGCCAGTAGTCGAGGGAGCGAGCAGTACTTC. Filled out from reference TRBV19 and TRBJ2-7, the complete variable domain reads DGGITQSPKYLFRKEGQNVTLSCEQNLNHDAMYWYRQDPGQGLRLIYYSQIVNDFQKGDIAEGYSVSREKKESFPLTVTSAQKNPTAFYLCASSRGSEQYFGPGTRLTVT.

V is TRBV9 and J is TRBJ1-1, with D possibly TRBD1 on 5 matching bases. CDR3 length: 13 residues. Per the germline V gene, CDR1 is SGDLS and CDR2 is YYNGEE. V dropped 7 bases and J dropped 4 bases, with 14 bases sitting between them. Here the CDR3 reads CASSFGGGTEAFF. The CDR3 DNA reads TGTGCCAGCTCATTTGGGGGGGGCACTGAAGCTTTCTTT.

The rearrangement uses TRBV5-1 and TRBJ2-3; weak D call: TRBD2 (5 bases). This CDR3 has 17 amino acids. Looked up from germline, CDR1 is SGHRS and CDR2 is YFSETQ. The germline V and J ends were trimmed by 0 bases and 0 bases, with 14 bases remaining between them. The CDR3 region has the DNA TGCGCCAGCAGCTTGGATGGCGTGGGAGCGAGCACAGATACGCAGTATTTT. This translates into CASSLDGVGASTDTQYF.

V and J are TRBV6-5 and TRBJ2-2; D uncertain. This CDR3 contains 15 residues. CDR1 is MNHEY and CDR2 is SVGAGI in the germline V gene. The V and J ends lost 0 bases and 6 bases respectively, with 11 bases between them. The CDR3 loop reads CASSYSMSFSGELFF. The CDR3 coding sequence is TGTGCCAGCAGTTACTCGATGAGTTTCTCCGGGGAGCTGTTTTTT.

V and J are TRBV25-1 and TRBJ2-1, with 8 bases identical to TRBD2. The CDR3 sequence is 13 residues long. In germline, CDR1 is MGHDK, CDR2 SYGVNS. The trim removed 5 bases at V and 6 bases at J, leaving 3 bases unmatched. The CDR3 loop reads CASSYGRANEQFF. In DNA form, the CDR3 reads TGTGCCAGCAGTTACGGGAGGGCCAATGAGCAGTTCTTC.

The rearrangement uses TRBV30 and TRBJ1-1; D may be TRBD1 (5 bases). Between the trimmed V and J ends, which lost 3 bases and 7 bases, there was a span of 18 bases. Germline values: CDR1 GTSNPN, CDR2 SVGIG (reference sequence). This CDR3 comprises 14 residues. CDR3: CAWSGGQGWGEAFF. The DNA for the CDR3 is TGTGCCTGGAGCGGGGGTCAGGGTTGGGGTGAAGCTTTCTTT.

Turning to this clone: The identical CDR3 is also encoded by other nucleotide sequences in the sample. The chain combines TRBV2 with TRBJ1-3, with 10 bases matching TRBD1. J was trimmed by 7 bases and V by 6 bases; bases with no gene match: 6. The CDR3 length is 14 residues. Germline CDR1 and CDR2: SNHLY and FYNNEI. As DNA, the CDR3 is TGTGCCAGCAGCGGGGACAGGGGAGGTAACACCATATATTTT. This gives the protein CASSGDRGGNTIYF.

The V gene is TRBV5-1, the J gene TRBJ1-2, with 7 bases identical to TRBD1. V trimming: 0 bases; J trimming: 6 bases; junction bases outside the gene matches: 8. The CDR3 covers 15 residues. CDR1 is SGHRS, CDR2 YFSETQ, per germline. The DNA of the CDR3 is TGCGCCAGCAGCTTGGAATACAGGGGAGAGGATGGCTACACCTTC. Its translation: CASSLEYRGEDGYTF. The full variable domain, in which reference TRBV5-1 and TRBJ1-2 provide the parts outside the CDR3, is KAGVTQTPRYLIKTRGQQVTLSCSPISGHRSVSWYQQTPGQGLQFLFEYFSETQRNKGNFPGRFSGRQFSNSRSEMNVSTLELGDSALYLCASSLEYRGEDGYTFGSGTRLTVV.

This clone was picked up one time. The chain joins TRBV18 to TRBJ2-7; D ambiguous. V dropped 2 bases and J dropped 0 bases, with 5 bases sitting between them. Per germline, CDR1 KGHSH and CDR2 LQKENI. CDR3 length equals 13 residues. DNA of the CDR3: TGTGCCAGCTCACCAGAGGCCTCCTACGAGCAGTACTTC. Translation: CASSPEASYEQYF. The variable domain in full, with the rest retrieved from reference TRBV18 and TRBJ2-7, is NAGVMQNPRHLVRRRGQEARLRCSPMKGHSHVYWYRQLPEEGLKFMVYLQKENIIDESGMPKERFSAEFPKEGPSILRIQQVVRGDSAAYFCASSPEASYEQYFGPGTRLTVT.

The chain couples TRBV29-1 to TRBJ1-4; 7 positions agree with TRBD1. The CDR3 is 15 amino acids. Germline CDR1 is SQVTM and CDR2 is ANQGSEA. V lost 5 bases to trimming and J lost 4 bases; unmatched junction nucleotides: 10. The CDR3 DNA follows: TGCAGCGTTTGTCCCGGGACAGATGATAATGAAAAACTGTTTTTT. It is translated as CSVCPGTDDNEKLFF.

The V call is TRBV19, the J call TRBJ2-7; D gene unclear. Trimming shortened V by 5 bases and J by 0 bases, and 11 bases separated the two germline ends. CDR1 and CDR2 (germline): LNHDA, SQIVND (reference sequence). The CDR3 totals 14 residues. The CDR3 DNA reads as TGTGCCAGTAGTTCAACTATTCTCTCCTACGAGCAGTACTTC. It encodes CASSSTILSYEQYF.

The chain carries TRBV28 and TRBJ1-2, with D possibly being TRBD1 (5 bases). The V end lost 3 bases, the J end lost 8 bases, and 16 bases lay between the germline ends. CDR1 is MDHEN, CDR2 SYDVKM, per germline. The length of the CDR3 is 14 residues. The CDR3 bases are TGTGCCAGCAGTTTCGTCGGGTTCCAGGGCGGCTACACCTTC. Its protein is CASSFVGFQGGYTF.

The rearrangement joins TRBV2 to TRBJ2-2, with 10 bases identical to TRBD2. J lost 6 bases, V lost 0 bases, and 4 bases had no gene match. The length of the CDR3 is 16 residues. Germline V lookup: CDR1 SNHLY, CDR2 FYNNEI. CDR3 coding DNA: TGTGCCAGCAGTGAAGCTAGCGGGAGGTGGGCCGGGGAGCTGTTTTTT. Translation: CASSEASGRWAGELFF. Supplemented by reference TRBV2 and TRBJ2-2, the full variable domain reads EPEVTQTPSHQVTQMGQEVILRCVPISNHLYFYWYRQILGQKVEFLVSFYNNEISEKSEIFDDQFSVERPDGSNFTLKIRSTKLEDSAMYFCASSEASGRWAGELFFGEGSRLTVL.

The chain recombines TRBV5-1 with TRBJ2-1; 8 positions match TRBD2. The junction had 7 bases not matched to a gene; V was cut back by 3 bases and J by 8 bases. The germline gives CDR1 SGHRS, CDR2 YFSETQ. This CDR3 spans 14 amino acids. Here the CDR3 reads CASSWSGGFDEQFF. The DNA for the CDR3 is TGCGCCAGCAGCTGGAGCGGGGGCTTCGATGAGCAGTTCTTC.

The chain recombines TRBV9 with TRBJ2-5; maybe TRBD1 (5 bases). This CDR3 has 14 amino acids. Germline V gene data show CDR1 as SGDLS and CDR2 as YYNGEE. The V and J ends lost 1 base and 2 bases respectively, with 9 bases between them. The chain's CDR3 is CASSVRQLQETQYF. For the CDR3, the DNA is TGTGCCAGCAGCGTAAGACAGTTACAAGAGACCCAGTACTTC.